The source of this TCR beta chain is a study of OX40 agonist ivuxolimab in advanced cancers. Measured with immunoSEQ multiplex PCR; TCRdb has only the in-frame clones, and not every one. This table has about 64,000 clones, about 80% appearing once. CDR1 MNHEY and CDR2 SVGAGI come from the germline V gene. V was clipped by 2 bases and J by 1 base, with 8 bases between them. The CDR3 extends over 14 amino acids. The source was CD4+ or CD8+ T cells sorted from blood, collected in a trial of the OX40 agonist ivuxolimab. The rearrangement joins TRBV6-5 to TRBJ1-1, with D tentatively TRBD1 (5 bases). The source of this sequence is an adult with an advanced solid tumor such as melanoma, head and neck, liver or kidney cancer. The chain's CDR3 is CASSYGTPNTEAFF. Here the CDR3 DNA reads TGTGCCAGCAGTTACGGGACTCCGAACACTGAAGCTTTCTTT.